This T cell receptor beta chain was recorded in a study of cytomegalovirus exposure and HLA in healthy donors. Amplification used 60 Vbeta primers and 13 Jbeta primers. Profiling relied on immunoSEQ multiplex PCR, and the TCRdb table lists in-frame clones only, not all of them. The sample contains approximately 210,000 clones, 82% of which appear only once. The sample consisted of PBMCs. This clonotype originated in a man aged 40-50 years in good health and CMV-seropositive.

This CDR3 is CASSVQPTNEKLFF. The CDR3 bases are TGTGCCAGCAGCGTACAACCAACTAATGAAAAACTGTTTTTT. V is TRBV28 and J is TRBJ1-4, with unresolved D. With 6 bases removed from V and 0 bases from J, the gap between germline ends came to 8 bases. The V gene's germline CDR1 is MDHEN and CDR2 SYDVKM. The CDR3 covers 14 residues.